The T cell receptor beta chain under discussion was sequenced for a study of blood T cell repertoires in COVID-19. Study-level background: The United States, Italy and Spain provided the acute and convalescent COVID-19 samples. T cells, B-cell-depleted T cells, or PBMCs provided the cDNA or gDNA that served as material.

Seattle patient enrollment occurred during active infection, with longitudinal follow-up thereafter. In the original processing: Reference gene primer amplification gave estimated nucleated cell counts. Only in-frame clones appear in the TCRdb table, and some are missing; sequencing was by immunoSEQ multiplex PCR. That table gives V, J and clone size, and the DNA gave D and trimming. The sample lists 220,000 or so clones, 85% to 90% occurring once. Input material: peripheral blood. This TCR was recovered from a woman between 50 and 59 years old with COVID-19, enrolled during active disease.

DNA of the CDR3: TGTGCCAGCAGCCCAGAGACAGGGGGTAAATCAGATACGCAGTATTTT. Translating gives CASSPETGGKSDTQYF. The chain employs TRBV11-2 and TRBJ2-3, with 9 positions matching TRBD1. In germline, CDR1 is SGHAT, CDR2 FQNNGV. CDR3 length equals 16 residues. Losses at the gene ends were 5 bases for V and 4 bases for J; bases not matched to a gene: 10.